Listed below are T cell receptor beta chains from one sample, sequenced in a study of blood T cells in healthy people across ages. TCRdb redid the calling of the 5' RACE reads with MiXCR, one entry per CDR3 protein. The data contain hundreds of thousands of distinct CDR3 sequences, over 20% of them singletons. Sequencing was carried out using blood. Receptor source: a man between 70 and 80 years old in good health. The CDR3 runs from the conserved cysteine through the conserved F or W. A D gene is named only where the DNA matches it firmly. Clone size is shown for a subset of rows, as once, few, many or a class of expanded clone.

cdr3_nt | cdr3_aa | clone_size | j_call | v_call | d_call
TGTGCCAGCAGCTTGACACCTGCTTCCTACGAGCAGTACTTC | CASSLTPASYEQYF | many | TRBJ2-7 | TRBV7-9 | .
TGCGCCAGCAGCCAAGATGTGACTGGGAACACCGGGGAGCTGTTTTTT | CASSQDVTGNTGELFF | few | TRBJ2-2 | TRBV4-3 | .
TGTGCCAGCAGTTTGCCCGGACAGAATAGCAATCAGCCCCAGCATTTT | CASSLPGQNSNQPQHF | . | TRBJ1-5 | TRBV28 | .
TGTGCCAGCACCCCCTTGGGTGGAATCCCAGCAACTGAAGCTTTCTTT | CASTPLGGIPATEAFF | . | TRBJ1-1 | TRBV3-1 | .
TGTGCCAGCCTCTATAGGGGCCACACAGATACGCAGTATTTT | CASLYRGHTDTQYF | few | TRBJ2-3 | TRBV6-6 | .
TGTGCCAGCAGCTTGGTAGGGGGCTATGAGCAGTTCTTC | CASSLVGGYEQFF | . | TRBJ2-1 | TRBV11-2 | TRBD1
TGCGCCAGCAGCTTGGACCAGACGGGTTACGAGCAGTACTTC | CASSLDQTGYEQYF | many | TRBJ2-7 | TRBV5-1 | .
TGTGCCAGCAGTCCAACCCTGGGACAGCCCAAGGAGGGCCACACCTTC | CASSPTLGQPKEGHTF | . | TRBJ1-2 | TRBV9 | TRBD1
TGTGCCAGCAGCTCCCGGGACAGGGGGCGGGATGGCTACACCTTC | CASSSRDRGRDGYTF | . | TRBJ1-2 | TRBV7-6 | TRBD1
TGTGCCAGCAGTTACTCTCGGTCTGGGGCCAACGTCCTGACTTTC | CASSYSRSGANVLTF | few | TRBJ2-6 | TRBV6-5 | .
TGCAGTGCTAGAGAGCAGGATCTTAGCAATCAGCCCCAGCATTTT | CSAREQDLSNQPQHF | . | TRBJ1-5 | TRBV20-1 | .
TGTGCCAGCAGCTCCCAGGGGGGGAGGCCCCATCAGCCCCAGCATTTT | CASSSQGGRPHQPQHF | few | TRBJ1-5 | TRBV7-2 | TRBD1
TGTGCCAGCAGCTTCCAGGGTTCCGGCGAGCAGTACTTC | CASSFQGSGEQYF | . | TRBJ2-7 | TRBV11-2 | .
TGTGCCAGCAGTCGCACCGGGACAGGGGGCGTCGAGCAGTACTTC | CASSRTGTGGVEQYF | . | TRBJ2-7 | TRBV12-3/TRBV12-4 | TRBD1
TGTGCCAGCAGCCAGACTCGACAGGGGGCGGGAGAAAAACTGTTTTTT | CASSQTRQGAGEKLFF | . | TRBJ1-4 | TRBV4-2 | TRBD1
TGTGCCAGCAGCCGACCACAGGGGGCCAAAAACATTCAGTACTTC | CASSRPQGAKNIQYF | . | TRBJ2-4 | TRBV7-9 | TRBD1
TGTGCCAGCAGCTTTTTACAGGGATATGAGCAGTTCTTC | CASSFLQGYEQFF | few | TRBJ2-1 | TRBV7-3 | .
TGTGCCACCAGCATGTCCTGGGATGGCAATGAGCAGTTCTTC | CATSMSWDGNEQFF | . | TRBJ2-1 | TRBV15 | .
TGTGCCAGCAGTGAACGAAGGCCCGTTGTCGAGACCCAGTACTTC | CASSERRPVVETQYF | few | TRBJ2-5 | TRBV25-1 | .
TGTGCCAGCAGCTGGGGGAGGGACAGGATGTCCTACGAGCAGTACTTC | CASSWGRDRMSYEQYF | once | TRBJ2-7 | TRBV21-1 | .
TGTGCCAGCAGTGGTACAGGGCCCACAGATACGCAGTATTTT | CASSGTGPTDTQYF | few | TRBJ2-3 | TRBV2 | .
TGTGCTAGTGGTTTGGTACTCGGCGGTCGAGGTATCGAAAACATTCAGTACTTC | CASGLVLGGRGIENIQYF | . | TRBJ2-4 | TRBV12-5 | .
TGCGCCAGCAGCTACGGGGCCAGATTGGGGGGCAATGAGCAGTTCTTC | CASSYGARLGGNEQFF | few | TRBJ2-1 | TRBV5-1 | .
TGTGCCACCCAGGACAGGGTATCTGGCGAGCAGTACTTC | CATQDRVSGEQYF | few | TRBJ2-7 | TRBV28 | TRBD1
TGCAGTGCTAGTAACAGGGAGAGCTCCTACAATGAGCAGTTCTTC | CSASNRESSYNEQFF | many | TRBJ2-1 | TRBV20-1 | .
TGTGCCGCAAAAAACCAGGGGGCGTTCGAGCAGTACTTC | CAAKNQGAFEQYF | . | TRBJ2-7 | TRBV10-3 | TRBD1
TGTGCCAGCAGCTCGGGCGTCGGGGGTATATACGAGCAGTACTTC | CASSSGVGGIYEQYF | . | TRBJ2-7 | TRBV3-1 | .
TGCGCCAGCAGCCAAGATATGCTCAACTCTGGAAACACCATATATTTT | CASSQDMLNSGNTIYF | . | TRBJ1-3 | TRBV4-3 | .
TGTGCCAGCAGTCCTACTGCCCAGCGGTTCTACAATGAGCAGTTCTTC | CASSPTAQRFYNEQFF | many | TRBJ2-1 | TRBV7-9 | .
TGCGCCAGCAGCCAAGCCCCCCGGAACAATGAGCAGTTCTTC | CASSQAPRNNEQFF | . | TRBJ2-1 | TRBV4-1 | .
TGTGCCAGCAGTTCTATCGCTAGCGGGAGAATTGAGACCCAGTACTTC | CASSSIASGRIETQYF | . | TRBJ2-5 | TRBV12-3/TRBV12-4 | TRBD2
TGTGCCATCAGTCCTCGGACAGGGACCTCCGAGCAGTACTTC | CAISPRTGTSEQYF | few | TRBJ2-7 | TRBV10-3 | TRBD1
TGTGCCAGCAGTTTACGACAGGACAGAAACACCATATATTTT | CASSLRQDRNTIYF | few | TRBJ1-3 | TRBV27 | .
TGCAGTGCTAGAGAGCGGGAGAGGGCCTACAATGAGCAGTTCTTC | CSARERERAYNEQFF | . | TRBJ2-1 | TRBV20-1 | TRBD2
TGTGCCAGCAGCGCCCAGATAGCGGGAGGAGGGCAGTACTTC | CASSAQIAGGGQYF | . | TRBJ2-7 | TRBV9 | TRBD2
TGCAGCGTTGAAGCCCCTAGCGCATACAATGAGCAGTTCTTC | CSVEAPSAYNEQFF | . | TRBJ2-1 | TRBV29-1 | .
TGTGCCAGCGGCTCGGAAAACATTCAGTACTTC | CASGSENIQYF | . | TRBJ2-4 | TRBV7-2 | .
TGTGCCAGCAGTGAAGCGACACGAGATGCGCAGTATTTT | CASSEATRDAQYF | . | TRBJ2-3 | TRBV2 | .
TGCAGCGTTGAAGAGGCAGGGGTCGGCTATGGCTACACCTTC | CSVEEAGVGYGYTF | . | TRBJ1-2 | TRBV29-1 | .
TGTGCCATCAGTGATTCCCGCGGGGCTAGCGGGAGTCAAGAGACCCAGTACTTC | CAISDSRGASGSQETQYF | . | TRBJ2-5 | TRBV10-3 | TRBD2
TGCAGCGTCGAAGGACAGGGTGAGGGCACAGATACGCAGTGTTTT | CSVEGQGEGTDTQCF | . | TRBJ2-3 | TRBV29-1 | TRBD1
TGCAGTGTTAGAGGTCTAGCGGTCCAAGAGACCCAGTACTTC | CSVRGLAVQETQYF | few | TRBJ2-5 | TRBV20-1 | TRBD2
TGTGCCAGCAGCGTAGCTAGCGGGGGTTCGGACACCGGGGAGCTGTTTTTT | CASSVASGGSDTGELFF | few | TRBJ2-2 | TRBV9 | TRBD2
TGCAGCGCGGACAGCCAAGAGACCCAGTACTTC | CSADSQETQYF | . | TRBJ2-5 | TRBV29-1 | .
TGCAGTGCTTCCCTAGCGGGAGTGAGCACAGATACGCAGTATTTT | CSASLAGVSTDTQYF | . | TRBJ2-3 | TRBV20-1 | TRBD2
TGCGCCAGCAGTGGTATGGGACAGGGTTTCGCCAGCTACGAGCAGTACTTC | CASSGMGQGFASYEQYF | . | TRBJ2-7 | TRBV10-2 | TRBD1
TGCGCCAGCAGCCAAACTGCTATGGGGTTCACCTACGAGCAGTACTTC | CASSQTAMGFTYEQYF | many | TRBJ2-7 | TRBV4-1 | .
TGCGCCAGCAGCCCTTGGGACAGGCCGAACACCGGGGAGCTGTTTTTT | CASSPWDRPNTGELFF | few | TRBJ2-2 | TRBV5-1 | TRBD1
TGTGCCATCGGCCCGGGACAGTACAACTATGGCTACACCTTC | CAIGPGQYNYGYTF | few | TRBJ1-2 | TRBV10-3 | TRBD1
TGTGCCAGCACTTTAGGTCCCGGGGAGCTGTTTTTT | CASTLGPGELFF | few | TRBJ2-2 | TRBV12-3/TRBV12-4 | .
TGCAGTGCCAAGAGTGGCGGTATACTCTACGAGCAGTACTTC | CSAKSGGILYEQYF | . | TRBJ2-7 | TRBV20-1 | .
TGTGCCAGCCGGGCCGCTGGGAACAATCAGCCCCAGCATTTT | CASRAAGNNQPQHF | few | TRBJ1-5 | TRBV27 | .
TGTACCAGCACCCAACTCTCACGGGAGAGGTACGAGCAGTACTTC | CTSTQLSRERYEQYF | few | TRBJ2-7 | TRBV28 | .
TGTGCCAGCAGACCTACCGGGACAGTGAACAAAAACATTCAGTACTTC | CASRPTGTVNKNIQYF | . | TRBJ2-4 | TRBV6-2/TRBV6-3 | TRBD1
TGCAGTGCTGTGGGTCCCAAACTCTACGAGCAGTACTTC | CSAVGPKLYEQYF | . | TRBJ2-7 | TRBV20-1 | .
TGTGCCAGCAGCGTAGTACCGTCCAATGGCGAGCAGTACTTC | CASSVVPSNGEQYF | few | TRBJ2-7 | TRBV9 | .
TGTGCCTGGAGGAAGGGTGGCTACACCTTC | CAWRKGGYTF | many | TRBJ1-2 | TRBV30 | .
TGTGCCAGCTTCCCCCTTAATGAGAATGAAAAACTGTTTTTT | CASFPLNENEKLFF | . | TRBJ1-4 | TRBV28 | .